This T cell receptor beta chain was captured by sequencing in a study of radiotherapy plus CTLA-4 blockade in lung cancer. Turning to the study itself: Among all patients, 18% showed objective responses, while approximately 30% had disease control.

Each patient with chemo-refractory metastatic non-small-cell lung cancer was treated with focal radiation plus CTLA-4 blockade using ipilimumab. TCRdb's copy holds only in-frame clones and misses some; the assay was immunoSEQ multiplex PCR. The table has about 110,000 clones, 85% to 90% seen once. The study's findings and limits: Expansion in blood of tumor-derived TCR clones was seen after radiotherapy plus ipilimumab. Reported findings show early blood T cell clone dynamics, with interferon-beta, best predicted response.

Remarks on this clone: Its specificity is unknown.

Per germline, CDR1 SGHAT and CDR2 FQNNGV. CDR3 length: 12 amino acids. The ends were cut back, 1 base at V and 8 bases at J, with 8 bases in the middle. The source is a human donor with non-small cell lung cancer that progressed on radiotherapy plus ipilimumab. Some clones in this sample may be carry-over from other donors' samples. The chain combines TRBV11-2 with TRBJ1-1; D unresolved. The source material was peripheral blood, sampled from a patient treated with radiotherapy plus ipilimumab. The DNA for the CDR3 is TGTGCCAGCAGCTTAGTTCAAGAGGAAGCTTTCTTT. Translating it yields CASSLVQEEAFF.